This TCR beta chain derives from a study of blood T cells in healthy people across ages. Background on the study: About one barcoded beta molecule was captured per two T cells (by template switching).

This CDR3 comprises 15 residues. CDR1 and CDR2 (germline): MNHEY, SVGEGT. The trim removed 6 bases at V and 8 bases at J, leaving 10 bases unmatched. Sample-barcoded 5' priming and a J-beta primer mix drove a second PCR of about 7 to 12 cycles. Each sample provided no less than 2.5 million CDR3-containing paired-end reads. TCRdb re-called the 5' RACE reads with MiXCR, one entry per CDR3 protein. This sample has roughly 1,500,000 distinct CDR3 sequences, with about 35% found just once. Material: blood. The rearrangement links TRBV6-2 or TRBV6-3 to TRBJ2-3; 11 nucleotides agree with TRBD1. The receptor comes from a woman in her thirties in good health. This chain's CDR3 is CASSLGQGAQGTQYF. In nucleotides, the CDR3 is TGTGCCAGCAGCTTAGGACAGGGGGCGCAAGGTACGCAGTATTTT.